This entry is about one TCR beta chain. Its specificity is unknown. This entry is derived from a study of shared clonotypes between healthy human individuals. Looking at the study overall: CD4 naive cells filled three plates per donor, CD4 memory three, CD8 naive two and CD8 memory one. Study findings and constraints: Tissue TCR repertoires likely differ from these blood-only repertoires. Rarefaction showed sorted-subset sequencing was incomplete despite large depth. Larger estimated richness was generally recorded for naive subsets relative to memory subsets.

Here immunoSEQ multiplex PCR was the method, and the copy in TCRdb shows in-frame clones only, minus some. The sample records some 680,000 clones, about 80% being singletons. The germline gives CDR1 MDHEN, CDR2 SYDVKM. Trimming took 4 bases from V and 3 from J, leaving 16 bases between them. The CDR3 loop spans 16 amino acids. This chain connects TRBV28 to TRBJ1-5; maybe TRBD1 (5 bases). The sample consisted of memory CD4+ T cells sorted from blood. Subset indicated: CD45RA-negative fraction. The source is a woman aged 25-40 years in good health. The CDR3 spells CASSSGTSLFNQPQHF. DNA of the CDR3: TGTGCCAGCAGTTCCGGGACCAGTCTCTTCAATCAGCCCCAGCATTTT.